What follows is one TCR beta chain and its context. The data are from a study of blood T cell repertoires in COVID-19. Study as a whole: Samples representing acute and convalescent COVID-19 were sourced from the United States, Italy and Spain. T cells, B-cell-depleted T cells, or PBMCs provided the cDNA or gDNA that served as material.

Authors' analysis steps: Estimates of nucleated cell counts were drawn from the amplification of reference gene primers. Profiled with immunoSEQ multiplex PCR; TCRdb holds only in-frame clones, not every one. V, J and clone size derive from that table, while D and trimming were established from the DNA sequence. The profile covers about 250,000 clones, with approximately 90% appearing a single time and approximately 6% taken by the ten largest. The source of this sequence is a woman in her thirties with COVID-19, enrolled during active disease. The sequenced sample was peripheral blood.

CDR3 in amino acids: CASRAGTSGAYEQYF. CDR3 DNA sequence: TGTGCCAGCAGAGCCGGGACTAGCGGGGCCTACGAGCAGTACTTC. The V call is TRBV2, the J call TRBJ2-7, with 13 bases matching TRBD2. CDR3 length equals 15 residues. J gave up 2 bases and V 6 bases, and 4 bases lay outside the gene matches. Germline-derived CDR1 and CDR2 are SNHLY and FYNNEI.